The subject of this entry is one TCR beta chain. The source of the sample is a study of blood T cell repertoires in COVID-19. About the research overall: Samples came from the United States, Italy and Spain, spanning acute and convalescent COVID-19. T cells, B-cell-depleted T cells, or PBMCs supplied cDNA or gDNA.

In the original analysis: Amplification from reference gene primers served as the basis for estimated nucleated cell counts. TCRdb keeps only in-frame clones here, not all; method: immunoSEQ multiplex PCR. Clone size and the V and J calls come from that table; the DNA yielded D and trimming. The table lists roughly 100,000 clones, roughly 80% of them singletons. Deletions cut 5 bases from V and 0 bases from J, with 5 bases between. The CDR3 is 11 amino acids. Germline values: CDR1 DFQATT, CDR2 SNEGSKA (reference sequence). The V and J genes are TRBV20-1 and TRBJ2-7; D gene unclear. The specimen was peripheral blood. This clonotype originated in a human donor in a cohort sampled during active COVID-19. The CDR3 DNA follows: TGCAGTGCTTATCGCTCCTACGAGCAGTACTTC. As protein: CSAYRSYEQYF.